The clone carrying this T cell receptor (beta chain) was seen only once. Its matching antigen is unknown. At the time of sampling, donors were nominally healthy, though unrecorded immune exposures were likely. This CDR3 has 15 amino acids. Germline CDR1 LGHNA, CDR2 YNFKEQ. Trimming took 3 bases from V and 5 from J; bases not matched to a gene: 4. This PCR relied on a set of 60 Vbeta primers and 13 Jbeta primers. Sequencing was performed with immunoSEQ multiplex PCR; in TCRdb, only in-frame clones are kept and a portion is missing. The data show some 120,000 clones, with about 80% seen just once and roughly 5.7% held by the top ten. The sample originates from a study of cytomegalovirus exposure and HLA in healthy donors. Findings and caveats of the study: The listing of 150 to 200 TCR beta chains classed them as cytomegalovirus-associated.

Sequencing was performed on PBMCs. This TCR was sampled from a man in his thirties or forties in good health and CMV-seronegative. The chain employs TRBV4-2 and TRBJ1-4, with TRBD1 identical over 9 bases. The CDR3 loop reads CASSQVGQGNEKLFF. CDR3 bases: TGTGCCAGCAGCCAGGTCGGACAGGGGAATGAAAAACTGTTTTTT.